The 24 T cell receptor beta chains in this list originate from one sample, sequenced in a study of a mutant IDH1 vaccine in newly diagnosed glioma. These receptors lack a known antigen. Time point of the sample: week 47, end of study. Vaccination comprised doses that each held 300 ug of mutant IDH1 20-mer peptide, plus topical imiquimod. Assay: immunoSEQ multiplex PCR; the TCRdb copy retains only in-frame clones and omits some. The sample contains around 50,000 clones, approximately 88% of which appear only once. This material consisted of PBMCs, taken from a glioma patient whose treatment included an IDH1 peptide vaccine. The receptors derive from a woman aged 25-40 years with glioma. Some clones in this sample may be carry-over from other donors' samples.

V usage is TRBV7-6 and J usage is TRBJ1-3; no clear D gene. This CDR3 is 11 amino acids long. Trimming shortened V by 5 bases and J by 7 bases, and 6 bases separated the two germline ends. Germline V CDR1 and CDR2: SGHVS, FNYEAQ. Here the CDR3 reads CASSPGNTIYF. The CDR3 DNA reads as TGTGCCAGCAGCCCCGGGAACACCATATATTTT.

This rearrangement joins TRBV29-1 to TRBJ2-1; 8 bases align to TRBD1. Germline V CDR1 and CDR2: SQVTM, ANQGSEA. The CDR3 has 14 residues. The J segment lost 6 bases and the V segment lost 1 base, leaving 5 bases of the junction unmatched. The CDR3 DNA reads TGCAGCGTTGAAGGTCAGGGGGCATCCAATGAGCAGTTCTTC. Amino acids: CSVEGQGASNEQFF.

This chain uses TRBV9 with TRBJ2-2; 10 bases match TRBD2. Germline CDR1 and CDR2: SGDLS and YYNGEE. J lost 8 bases, V lost 4 bases, and 2 bases had no gene match. The CDR3 sequence is 13 residues long. The CDR3 region has the DNA TGTGCCAGCAGCCCTAGCGGGAGAGGGGAGCTGTTTTTT. Protein sequence: CASSPSGRGELFF.

The J gene is TRBJ2-1, the V gene TRBV2; D perhaps matches TRBD2 (6 bases). In germline, CDR1 is SNHLY, CDR2 FYNNEI. V lost 5 bases and J 8 bases, leaving 16 bases between the germline ends. This CDR3 has 14 residues. For the CDR3, the DNA is TGTGCCAGCAGTTCGGGACTGATGGGGGATGAGCAGTTCTTC. Translating it yields CASSSGLMGDEQFF.

Only a few counts were recorded for this clone. This rearrangement joins TRBV6-1 to TRBJ1-1; D is undetermined. Trimming took 6 bases from V and 4 from J, leaving 9 bases between them. The CDR3 consists of 12 residues. The V gene's germline CDR1 is MNHNS and CDR2 SASEGT. The CDR3 region is CASRVFPTEAFF. DNA for the CDR3: TGTGCCAGCAGAGTATTCCCCACTGAAGCTTTCTTT.

The V and J genes are TRBV6-4 and TRBJ2-1; 10 nucleotides line up with TRBD1. V trimming: 5 bases; J trimming: 6 bases; junction bases outside the gene matches: 7. In germline, CDR1 is MRHNA, CDR2 SNTAGT. This CDR3 region has 15 residues. This chain's CDR3 is CASSPRGQGFNEQFF. CDR3 nucleotides: TGTGCCAGCAGTCCCCGGGGACAGGGGTTCAATGAGCAGTTCTTC.

The chain joins TRBV7-9 to TRBJ2-7; 7 bases match TRBD2. The CDR3 loop spans 14 amino acids. CDR1 and CDR2 (germline): SEHNR, FQNEAQ (reference sequence). The trim removed 3 bases at V and 5 bases at J, leaving 7 bases unmatched. The CDR3 bases are TGTGCCAGCAGCTTCCAGCGGGAATTTCACGAGCAGTACTTC. It yields the protein CASSFQREFHEQYF. The entire variable domain, with the rest obtained from reference TRBV7-9 and TRBJ2-7, is as follows: DTGVSQNPRHKITKRGQNVTFRCDPISEHNRLYWYRQTLGQGPEFLTYFQNEAQLEKSRLLSDRFSAERPKGSFSTLEIQRTEQGDSAMYLCASSFQREFHEQYFGPGTRLTVT.

This chain connects TRBV5-4 to TRBJ2-7; 9 bases fit TRBD2. This CDR3 contains 15 residues. Germline CDR1 SGHNT, CDR2 YYREEE (reference sequence). The trim removed 2 bases at V and 7 bases at J, leaving 10 bases unmatched. CDR3 nucleotides: TGTGCCAGCAGCTTAGGAGCGGGAGGTTTTTGGGAGCAGTACTTC. Its translation: CASSLGAGGFWEQYF.

The chain joins TRBV30 to TRBJ2-5, with 9 positions matching TRBD1. Germline loops: CDR1 GTSNPN, CDR2 SVGIG (reference sequence). V lost 5 bases to trimming and J lost 2 bases; unmatched junction nucleotides: 6. The CDR3 has 14 residues. CDR3 region: CAWGPGTGQETQYF. CDR3 sequence (DNA): TGTGCCTGGGGTCCCGGGACAGGGCAAGAGACCCAGTACTTC. Full variable domain (remainder filled in from reference TRBV30 and TRBJ2-5): SQTIHQWPATLVQPVGSPLSLECTVEGTSNPNLYWYRQAAGRGLQLLFYSVGIGQISSEVPQNLSASRPQDRQFILSSKKLLLSDSGFYLCAWGPGTGQETQYFGPGTRLLVL.

The chain employs TRBV6-4 and TRBJ2-3; D unresolved. From germline, CDR1 is MRHNA and CDR2 SNTAGT. V dropped 2 bases and J dropped 6 bases, with 9 bases sitting between them. The CDR3 covers 13 residues. CDR3 in DNA: TGTGCCAGCAGTGACACTACCCGTGATACGCAGTATTTT. Translation: CASSDTTRDTQYF.

This chain links TRBV29-1 with TRBJ2-1, with D possibly being TRBD1 or TRBD2 (5 bases each). Trimming cost V 7 bases and J 0 bases, with 28 bases left between them. The germline CDR1 and CDR2 sequences are SQVTM and ANQGSEA. The CDR3 sequence is 19 residues long. CDR3 amino acids: CSGTRGSGLIGNSYNEQFF. The CDR3 DNA sequence: TGCAGCGGAACTAGGGGTTCGGGTCTAATAGGGAACTCCTACAATGAGCAGTTCTTC.

The chain couples TRBV7-2 to TRBJ2-2; no firm D call. The CDR3 sequence is 12 residues long. In germline, CDR1 is SGHTA, CDR2 FQGNSA. The V and J ends lost 5 bases and 8 bases respectively, with 9 bases between them. The CDR3 here is CASSPSPGELFF. CDR3 coding DNA: TGTGCCAGCAGCCCGTCCCCGGGGGAGCTGTTTTTT.

CDR3 in amino acids: CASSPWPLRTEAFF. The DNA of the CDR3 is TGTGCCAGCAGCCCTTGGCCCCTGAGAACTGAAGCTTTCTTT. This chain joins TRBV27 and TRBJ1-1; D is undetermined. V was pared by 6 bases and J by 5 bases, with 16 bases between. Looked up from germline, CDR1 is MNHEY and CDR2 is SMNVEV (reference sequence). The CDR3 contains 14 residues.

The chain has TRBV6-1 and TRBJ2-7, with D perhaps matching TRBD2 (5 bases). Germline V CDR1 and CDR2: MNHNS, SASEGT. Trimming removed 7 bases at V and 4 bases at J, with 14 bases between. The CDR3 has 13 residues. The CDR3 spells CASTLRGTYEQYF. The CDR3 coding sequence is TGTGCCAGCACCCTCCGGGGAACATACGAGCAGTACTTC.

The V call is TRBV7-9, the J call TRBJ1-2; D ambiguous. The V and J ends lost 1 base and 4 bases respectively, with 13 bases between them. The CDR3 extends over 15 amino acids. Germline CDR1 SEHNR, CDR2 FQNEAQ (reference sequence). The CDR3 nucleotides read TGTGCCAGCAGCTTAGAAGAGAATCGAATCTATGGCTACACCTTC. Amino acid sequence: CASSLEENRIYGYTF.

As concerns this clone: At the DNA level, this CDR3 is encoded by other sequences in the same sample as well. V gene TRBV9 combines with J gene TRBJ2-2; D remains ambiguous. V lost 0 bases and J 4 bases, leaving 4 bases between the germline ends. Germline V CDR1 and CDR2: SGDLS, YYNGEE. The CDR3 spans 13 residues. The CDR3 sequence is CASSVGSTGELFF. The CDR3 DNA sequence: TGTGCCAGCAGCGTAGGGTCCACCGGGGAGCTGTTTTTT. Variable domain in full (rest from reference TRBV9 and TRBJ2-2): DSGVTQTPKHLITATGQRVTLRCSPRSGDLSVYWYQQSLDQGLQFLIQYYNGEERAKGNILERFSAQQFPDLHSELNLSSLELGDSALYFCASSVGSTGELFFGEGSRLTVL.

The V call is TRBV6-6, the J call TRBJ2-7; TRBD2 might be the D (5 bases). Germline assignment: CDR1 MNHNY and CDR2 SVGAGI (reference sequence). The CDR3 loop spans 13 amino acids. Trimming shortened V by 2 bases and J by 7 bases, and 12 bases separated the two germline ends. CDR3 coding DNA: TGTGCCAGCAGTTACACACCGACTACGGAGCAGTACTTC. Its translation is CASSYTPTTEQYF.

This chain links TRBV27 with TRBJ2-7; D is uncertain. CDR3 length equals 13 residues. CDR1 and CDR2 (germline): MNHEY, SMNVEV (reference sequence). V was cut by 3 bases and J by 2 bases, with 8 bases left in between. The CDR3 sequence: CASSLRQTYEQYF. The CDR3 nucleotides are TGTGCCAGCAGTTTGCGGCAGACCTACGAGCAGTACTTC.

J is TRBJ2-3 and V is TRBV19; TRBD2 might be the D (6 bases). Germline values: CDR1 LNHDA, CDR2 SQIVND (reference sequence). The CDR3 extends over 15 amino acids. Trimming cost V 5 bases and J 2 bases, with 14 bases left between them. CDR3 nucleotides: TGTGCCAGTAGTCCCCGGAGGGTTGACACAGATACGCAGTATTTT. Its translation: CASSPRRVDTDTQYF.

This clone showed up just once. This chain uses TRBV9 with TRBJ2-1; TRBD2 aligns across 8 bases. This CDR3 comprises 15 residues. Germline V gene data show CDR1 as SGDLS and CDR2 as YYNGEE. V dropped 0 bases and J dropped 7; count of bases not matched to a gene: 6. The CDR3 bases are TGTGCCAGCAGCGTAGCGGGAGGGGCTTGGAATGAGCAGTTCTTC. This codes for CASSVAGGAWNEQFF. Drawing the rest from reference TRBV9 and TRBJ2-1, the complete variable domain is DSGVTQTPKHLITATGQRVTLRCSPRSGDLSVYWYQQSLDQGLQFLIQYYNGEERAKGNILERFSAQQFPDLHSELNLSSLELGDSALYFCASSVAGGAWNEQFFGPGTRLTVL.

This chain links TRBV4-2 with TRBJ1-5; TRBD1 matches 10 bases. The CDR3 has 20 residues. The V gene's germline CDR1 is LGHNA and CDR2 YNFKEQ. J was trimmed by 0 bases and V by 1 base; bases with no gene match: 12. The CDR3 DNA is TGTGCCAGCAGCCAAGCGGCACGGACAGGGGGAACCTATAGCAATCAGCCCCAGCATTTT. Translating it yields CASSQAARTGGTYSNQPQHF.

This clone was counted between two and nine times. The gene calls are TRBV10-3 and TRBJ2-2; D is possibly TRBD1 (7 bases). The V and J ends lost 2 bases and 2 bases respectively, with 12 bases between them. Per germline, CDR1 ENHRY and CDR2 SYGVKD. The CDR3 sequence is 16 residues long. The CDR3 reads CAISEQGDLNTGELFF. In nucleotides, the CDR3 is TGTGCCATCAGTGAGCAGGGGGACTTAAACACCGGGGAGCTGTTTTTT.

The chain combines TRBV28 with TRBJ1-5; no definite D call. CDR1 is MDHEN, CDR2 SYDVKM, per germline. The CDR3 totals 16 residues. Trimming stripped 5 bases from V and 2 bases from J, with 16 bases between. In DNA, the CDR3 is TGTGCCAGCAGTCCGGCCCGACGACGTGGCAATCAGCCCCAGCATTTT. It codes for CASSPARRRGNQPQHF.

This chain links TRBV7-6 with TRBJ2-5; the match to TRBD2 covers 11 bases. The CDR3 extends over 15 amino acids. Germline loops: CDR1 SGHVS, CDR2 FNYEAQ. Trimming at V came to 3 bases and at J to 2 bases, leaving 2 bases not matched to a gene. CDR3 protein: CASSLGLAEQETQYF. The DNA of the CDR3 is TGTGCCAGCAGCTTGGGACTAGCGGAGCAAGAGACCCAGTACTTC.